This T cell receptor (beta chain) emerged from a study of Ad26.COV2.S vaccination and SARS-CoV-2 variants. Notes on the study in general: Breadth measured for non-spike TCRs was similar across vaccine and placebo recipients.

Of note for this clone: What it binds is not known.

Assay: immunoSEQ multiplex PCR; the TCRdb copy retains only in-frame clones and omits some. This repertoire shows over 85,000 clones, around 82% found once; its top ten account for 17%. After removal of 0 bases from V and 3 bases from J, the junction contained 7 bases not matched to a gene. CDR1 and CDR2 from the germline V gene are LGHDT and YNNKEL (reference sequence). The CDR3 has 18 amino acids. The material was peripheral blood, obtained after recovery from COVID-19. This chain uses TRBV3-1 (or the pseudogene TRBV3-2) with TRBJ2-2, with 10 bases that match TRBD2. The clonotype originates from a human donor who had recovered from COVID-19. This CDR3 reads CASSQERLAGADTGELFF. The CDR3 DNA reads TGTGCCAGCAGCCAAGAACGGCTAGCGGGGGCGGACACCGGGGAGCTGTTTTTT.